A selection of T cell receptor beta chains follows, all from one sample in a study of vaccination effects on CD4 cells after COVID-19. Data came from immunoSEQ multiplex PCR; TCRdb stores just in-frame clones and leaves some out. Of around 50,000 clones in the sample, around 74% were seen once. Their target antigens are unknown. The input for sequencing was CD4+ T cells from PBMCs cultured without peptide, taken after COVID-19 vaccination. These receptors came from a human donor who had a prior SARS-CoV-2 infection. Each CDR3 is given with its conserved first and last residue. Each record gives: J gene, V gene, clone size, D gene, CDR3 protein, CDR3 DNA. The D gene is left open where the match is weak. The listing skips clone size in some rows; elsewhere it reads once, few, many or a size class.

J: TRBJ1-3; V: TRBV12-5; size: -; D: -; CDR3: CASGLATGYGSGNTIYF; DNA: TGTGCTAGTGGTTTGGCAACGGGGTACGGGTCTGGAAACACCATATATTTT
J: TRBJ1-1; V: TRBV7-9; size: -; D: -; CDR3: CASSADRSGWSEAFF; DNA: TGTGCCAGCAGCGCCGATAGGTCTGGTTGGTCTGAAGCTTTCTTT
J: TRBJ2-7; V: TRBV5-6; size: -; D: TRBD1; CDR3: CASSLVGQGATKEQYF; DNA: TGTGCCAGCAGCCTGGTTGGACAGGGGGCAACAAAGGAGCAGTACTTC
J: TRBJ2-5; V: TRBV7-2; size: -; D: -; CDR3: CASSVVRGLQETQYF; DNA: TGTGCCAGCAGCGTGGTACGAGGATTACAAGAGACCCAGTACTTC
J: TRBJ2-7; V: TRBV6-5; size: -; D: TRBD1; CDR3: CASSYAGGSYEQYF; DNA: TGTGCCAGCAGTTACGCAGGGGGTTCCTACGAGCAGTACTTC
J: TRBJ1-3; V: TRBV5-6; size: once; D: -; CDR3: CASSLSRQGNTIYF; DNA: TGTGCCAGCAGCTTGAGTCGACAGGGAAACACCATATATTTT
J: TRBJ1-5; V: TRBV5-1; size: -; D: -; CDR3: CASRPGPEEPQHF; DNA: TGCGCCAGCAGACCTGGCCCTGAGGAGCCCCAGCATTTT
J: TRBJ1-5; V: TRBV30; size: -; D: TRBD1; CDR3: CAWSARDRGIQPQHF; DNA: TGTGCCTGGAGTGCCCGGGACAGGGGTATTCAGCCCCAGCATTTT
J: TRBJ2-2; V: TRBV6-2/TRBV6-3; size: -; D: -; CDR3: CASSNRIRGTGTGELFF; DNA: TGTGCCAGCAGTAACCGCATCCGGGGGACCGGCACCGGGGAGCTGTTTTTT
J: TRBJ1-1; V: TRBV21-1; size: -; D: -; CDR3: CASQGELGGFTEAFF; DNA: TGTGCCAGCCAGGGGGAACTTGGAGGGTTCACTGAAGCTTTCTTT
J: TRBJ2-2; V: TRBV11-3; size: many; D: TRBD1; CDR3: CASSLRTGGDTGELFF; DNA: TGTGCCAGCAGCCTAAGGACAGGGGGCGACACCGGGGAGCTGTTTTTT
J: TRBJ2-3; V: TRBV21-1; size: -; D: -; CDR3: CASFGGGDTDTQYF; DNA: TGTGCCAGCTTTGGCGGGGGGGACACAGATACGCAGTATTTT
J: TRBJ2-2; V: TRBV5-4; size: few; D: TRBD2; CDR3: CASSSNLGLAINTGELFF; DNA: TGTGCCAGCAGCTCCAACCTCGGACTAGCGATAAACACCGGGGAGCTGTTTTTT
J: TRBJ1-2; V: TRBV18; size: -; D: TRBD1; CDR3: CASSPGTEVNYGYTF; DNA: TGTGCCAGCTCACCCGGGACAGAAGTTAACTATGGCTACACCTTC
J: TRBJ2-5; V: TRBV10-1; size: -; D: TRBD2; CDR3: CASSEGGGLAGVGETQYF; DNA: TGCGCCAGCAGTGAGGGGGGTGGTTTAGCGGGAGTAGGGGAGACCCAGTACTTC
J: TRBJ2-7; V: TRBV19; size: once; D: TRBD1; CDR3: CASSIDRDRAMHEQYF; DNA: TGTGCCAGTAGTATAGACCGGGACAGGGCTATGCACGAGCAGTACTTC
J: TRBJ2-3; V: TRBV9; size: -; D: -; CDR3: CASSVGGGPRTDTQYF; DNA: TGTGCCAGCAGCGTAGGGGGTGGCCCCCGCACAGATACGCAGTATTTT